This T cell receptor beta chain was identified during a study of shared clonotypes between healthy human individuals. In the study overall: CD8 memory received one plate per donor, CD8 naive two, CD4 memory three and CD4 naive three.

Evenly divided among several immunoSEQ plates was the genomic DNA of each subset. In the authors' methods: ImmunoSEQ sequences covered only the junction and lacked quality scores; filtering therefore differed. The table came from immunoSEQ multiplex PCR; TCRdb's copy has only in-frame clones and leaves some out. V and J calls plus clone size are reproduced from that table; the DNA served to infer D and trimming. Of 2.5 million or so clones in the sample, more than 90% are singletons; the top ten hold 0.11% to 0.15%. As regards this clone: The target antigen is unknown. At the DNA level, this CDR3 is encoded by other sequences in the same sample as well.

The CDR3 consists of 14 residues. The germline CDR1 and CDR2 sequences are SGHNT and YYREEE (reference sequence). Trimming at V came to 4 bases and at J to 1 base, leaving 4 bases not matched to a gene. Study-level results: Rarefaction exposed incomplete sorted-subset sequencing despite large depth.

This chain uses TRBV5-4 with TRBJ2-5, with 7 bases aligning to TRBD1. Sample: naive CD4+ T cells sorted from blood. Described subset: CD45RA+ positively selected. The sequence was obtained from a man aged 18 to 29 in good health. CDR3 sequence: CASSPGQIQETQYF. In nucleotides, the CDR3 is TGTGCCAGCAGCCCGGGACAGATCCAAGAGACCCAGTACTTC. The full variable domain, with the rest looked up from reference TRBV5-4 and TRBJ2-5, is ETGVTQSPTHLIKTRGQQVTLRCSSQSGHNTVSWYQQALGQGPQFIFQYYREEENGRGNFPPRFSGLQFPNYSSELNVNALELDDSALYLCASSPGQIQETQYFGPGTRLLVL.